A few counts support the clone carrying this TCR beta chain. What it recognizes is unknown. The data belong to a study of beta chain features in type 1 diabetes. Study-level results: Moderately but significantly shorter TCRB CDR3s were found in Type 1 diabetes patients in all four CD4+ subsets. Unsettled here was the matter of whether HLA type influences TCRB rearrangement. For patients, the naive, central memory and Treg TCRB repertoires appeared more alike than for healthy donors.

V was cut by 4 bases and J by 7 bases, with 13 bases left in between. CDR1 is SGHNT, CDR2 YYREEE, per germline (reference sequence). This CDR3 has 13 residues. TCRB transcripts that were expressed got sequenced, as all of the isolated RNA had been reverse transcribed. Repertoires were generated with immunoSEQ multiplex PCR, while TCRdb's copy carries only in-frame clones and drops some. The profile shows about 250,000 clones, about 14% of them singletons. CD45RO/CCR7/CD25/CD127/CD95/CD27 separated CD4+ naive, central memory, regulatory and stem cell-like memory cells by sorting. The J gene is TRBJ2-3, the V gene TRBV5-4; the D gene is possibly TRBD2 (5 bases). The receptor's source is a middle-aged woman in good health. Sequenced sample: naive CD4+ T cells from blood. For the CDR3, the DNA is TGTGCCAGCAGCCCCGGGGAAATTTATACGCAGTATTTT. It codes for CASSPGEIYTQYF.